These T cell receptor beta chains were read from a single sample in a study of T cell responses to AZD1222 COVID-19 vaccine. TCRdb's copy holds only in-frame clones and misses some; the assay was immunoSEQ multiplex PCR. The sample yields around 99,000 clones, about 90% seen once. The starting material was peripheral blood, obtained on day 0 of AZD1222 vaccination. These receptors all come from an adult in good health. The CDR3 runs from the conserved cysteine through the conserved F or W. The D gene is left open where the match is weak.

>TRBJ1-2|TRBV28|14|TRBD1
CASRDRPISYGYTF
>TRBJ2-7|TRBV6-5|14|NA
CASSSGTSPSEQYF
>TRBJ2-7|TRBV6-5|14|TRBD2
CASSYRAGVYEQYF
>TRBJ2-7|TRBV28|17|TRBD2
CASSPPGGRTSSYEQYF
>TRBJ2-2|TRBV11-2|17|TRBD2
CASSLIGTSGYHGELFF
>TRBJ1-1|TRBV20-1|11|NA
CNSWINTEAFF
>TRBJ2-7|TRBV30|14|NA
CAWSVRTRHYEQYF
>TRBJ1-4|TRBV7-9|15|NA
CASRSDVHPNEKLFF
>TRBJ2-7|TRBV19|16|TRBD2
CASSPGTSGVRYEQYF
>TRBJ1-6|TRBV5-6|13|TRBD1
CASRGQGSSPLHF
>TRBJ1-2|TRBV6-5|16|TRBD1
CASSYFRTGGGYGYTF
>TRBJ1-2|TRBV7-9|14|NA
CASSLAPSNYGYTF
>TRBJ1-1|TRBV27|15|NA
CASSLYVQTTTEAFF
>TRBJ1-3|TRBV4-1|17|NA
CASSQDRARSSGNTIYF
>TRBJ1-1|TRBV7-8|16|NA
CASSLPGGKGNTEAFF
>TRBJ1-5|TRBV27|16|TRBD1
CASSRQGELGNQPQHF
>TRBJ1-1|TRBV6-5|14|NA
CASSWNRRDTEAFF
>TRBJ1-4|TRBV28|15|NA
CASSSYRVGDEKLFF